The 32 T cell receptor beta chains presented below share a single source sample, sequenced in a study of shared clonotypes between healthy human individuals. Profiled with immunoSEQ multiplex PCR; TCRdb holds only in-frame clones, not every one. The sample holds fewer than 650,000 clones, around 76% seen once. The specimen was PBMCs. Receptors were obtained from a woman aged 40 to 55 in good health. Some clones in this sample may be carry-over from other donors' samples.

This clone has a handful of counts. The V call is TRBV25-1, the J call TRBJ2-5; D call uncertain. The CDR3 runs to 13 residues. V was trimmed by 6 bases and J by 7 bases, leaving 15 bases between them. The germline V gene has CDR1 MGHDK and CDR2 SYGVNS. CDR3 sequence (DNA): TGTGCCAGCAGAGTAGGGAACGACGGGACCCAGTACTTC. This sequence encodes CASRVGNDGTQYF.

This chain links TRBV5-4 with TRBJ1-3; no definite D call. The CDR3 spans 15 residues. CDR1 and CDR2 (germline): SGHNT, YYREEE (reference sequence). V lost 4 bases and J 2 bases, leaving 13 bases between the germline ends. CDR3 in DNA: TGTGCCAGCAGCGCTCGGTCCGGGGCTGGAAACACCATATATTTT. Translation: CASSARSGAGNTIYF. The complete variable domain, with remaining parts taken from reference TRBV5-4 and TRBJ1-3, reads ETGVTQSPTHLIKTRGQQVTLRCSSQSGHNTVSWYQQALGQGPQFIFQYYREEENGRGNFPPRFSGLQFPNYSSELNVNALELDDSALYLCASSARSGAGNTIYFGEGSWLTVV.

The chain combines TRBV6-1 with TRBJ2-1, with 10 bases that match TRBD1. J gave up 9 bases and V 2 bases, and 7 bases lay outside the gene matches. Germline V CDR1 and CDR2: MNHNS, SASEGT. This CDR3 region has 15 residues. CDR3 DNA sequence: TGTGCCAGCAGTGAACGACAGGGGGCTTGGAGTGAGCAGTTCTTC. Its protein is CASSERQGAWSEQFF.

This clone was detected only a few times. V and J are TRBV14 and TRBJ2-7; the match to TRBD1 covers 11 bases. This CDR3 spans 16 amino acids. V trimming: 1 base; J trimming: 4 bases; junction bases outside the gene matches: 6. Germline V CDR1 and CDR2: SGHDN, FVKESK. CDR3 coding DNA: TGTGCCAGCAGCCAAGGGTTCGGGACAGGGGGTTACGAGCAGTACTTC. This codes for CASSQGFGTGGYEQYF. Full variable domain (rest looked up from reference TRBV14 and TRBJ2-7): EAGVTQFPSHSVIEKGQTVTLRCDPISGHDNLYWYRRVMGKEIKFLLHFVKESKQDESGMPNNRFLAERTGGTYSTLKVQPAELEDSGVYFCASSQGFGTGGYEQYFGPGTRLTVT.

The chain has TRBV5-4 and TRBJ2-2; 16 positions agree with TRBD2. V was clipped by 4 bases and J by 5 bases; unmatched bases: 11. There are 19 residues in the CDR3. Germline CDR1 is SGHNT and CDR2 is YYREEE (reference sequence). The DNA for the CDR3 is TGTGCCAGCAGCCCGGGGGGACTAGCGGGAGGGCCGCAAACCGGGGAGCTGTTTTTT. Amino acid sequence: CASSPGGLAGGPQTGELFF. Together with reference TRBV5-4 and TRBJ2-2, the CDR3 gives the full variable domain: ETGVTQSPTHLIKTRGQQVTLRCSSQSGHNTVSWYQQALGQGPQFIFQYYREEENGRGNFPPRFSGLQFPNYSSELNVNALELDDSALYLCASSPGGLAGGPQTGELFFGEGSRLTVL.

This chain uses TRBV10-2 with TRBJ2-1; the match to TRBD2 covers 10 bases. Germline lookup yields CDR1 WSHSY and CDR2 SAAADI. Trimming took 5 bases from V and 5 from J; bases not matched to a gene: 9. The CDR3 covers 16 residues. CDR3 bases: TGCGCCAGCAGTTCCCCTAGCGGGAGTATGGACAATGAGCAGTTCTTC. This sequence encodes CASSSPSGSMDNEQFF.

In its sample, this clone was seen a few times. The chain carries TRBV10-3 and TRBJ2-3; TRBD2 matches 9 bases. Germline trimming cut 5 bases from V and 2 bases from J; bases unmatched to any gene: 2. The CDR3 covers 14 residues. The germline V gene encodes CDR1 ENHRY and CDR2 SYGVKD. Here the CDR3 DNA reads TGTGCCATCAGTCCTAGCGGGAACACAGATACGCAGTATTTT. Translating it yields CAISPSGNTDTQYF.

This sequence joins TRBV10-2 and TRBJ2-4; TRBD2 aligns across 7 bases. Losses at the gene ends were 4 bases for V and 6 bases for J; bases not matched to a gene: 3. Germline V gene lookup returns CDR1 WSHSY and CDR2 SAAADI. This CDR3 region has 13 residues. The CDR3 coding sequence is TGCGCCAGCAGTGGCGGGGGAACAAACATTCAGTACTTC. Translated, it gives CASSGGGTNIQYF.

This clone was seen just once. The chain uses TRBV27 and TRBJ1-4, with a weak D call TRBD1 (6 bases). This CDR3 region has 14 residues. The V gene's germline CDR1 is MNHEY and CDR2 SMNVEV (reference sequence). V shed 8 bases and J shed 3 bases, with 13 bases lying between them. Here the CDR3 reads CASRRGGSNEKLFF. The CDR3 DNA sequence: TGTGCCAGCCGGCGTGGGGGCTCTAATGAAAAACTGTTTTTT.

The table lists this clone with a few counts. The J gene is TRBJ2-1, the V gene TRBV29-1; 7 bases fit TRBD2. The CDR3 spans 16 residues. V trimming: 1 base; J trimming: 5 bases; junction bases outside the gene matches: 11. Germline V lookup: CDR1 SQVTM, CDR2 ANQGSEA. The DNA for the CDR3 is TGCAGCGTTGAAGGCTGGGACTACCTAAAAAACAATGAGCAGTTCTTC. Encoded protein: CSVEGWDYLKNNEQFF.

In this sample, this clone turned up a few times. The V call is TRBV28, the J call TRBJ1-2; weak D call: TRBD1 (6 bases). Deletions cut 6 bases from V and 4 bases from J, with 12 bases between. CDR1 and CDR2 from the germline V gene are MDHEN and SYDVKM. This CDR3 comprises 13 residues. The CDR3 DNA reads as TGTGCCAGCAGAACTACAGGGATCTATGGCTACACCTTC. Translating gives CASRTTGIYGYTF.

The V and J genes are TRBV21-1 and TRBJ2-2; no DNA check was done on the table's D call, TRBD1. TRBV21-1 is marked as a pseudogene. This CDR3 is built from 18 residues. Here the CDR3 reads CASSRGRGQGNPTGELFF. The CDR3 bases are TGTGCCAGCAGCAGAGGGCGAGGACAGGGGAACCCCACCGGGGAGCTGTTTTTT.

The chain has TRBV6-5 and TRBJ1-1, with D possibly TRBD1 on 6 matching bases. Trimming left V 6 bases short and J 7 bases short, with 15 bases between. The CDR3 spans 13 residues. Germline V CDR1 and CDR2: MNHEY, SVGAGI. The CDR3 reads CASSYTGTGEAFF. The CDR3 nucleotides are TGTGCCAGCAGCTACACAGGGACCGGTGAAGCTTTCTTT.

The chain combines TRBV6-5 with TRBJ2-7, with 9 bases that match TRBD1. This CDR3 spans 14 amino acids. V was clipped by 8 bases and J by 4 bases; unmatched bases: 9. Germline assignment: CDR1 MNHEY and CDR2 SVGAGI. The CDR3 bases are TGTGCCAGCTACGACCGGGACAGGGAGTACGAGCAGTACTTC. It yields the protein CASYDRDREYEQYF.

The rearrangement joins TRBV18 to TRBJ2-7, with TRBD1 matching 7 bases. Germline V gives CDR1 KGHSH, CDR2 LQKENI. The CDR3 has 14 amino acids. Trimming took 6 bases from V and 2 from J; bases not matched to a gene: 7. The CDR3 nucleotides are TGTGCCAGCTCGAGCTACAGGGGTCCCTACGAGCAGTACTTC. It yields the protein CASSSYRGPYEQYF. The whole variable domain, filled in from reference TRBV18 and TRBJ2-7, reads NAGVMQNPRHLVRRRGQEARLRCSPMKGHSHVYWYRQLPEEGLKFMVYLQKENIIDESGMPKERFSAEFPKEGPSILRIQQVVRGDSAAYFCASSSYRGPYEQYFGPGTRLTVT.

This clone was counted a few times. CDR3 in DNA: TGCGCCAGCAGCCCGCTCGGGACTAGCGTAGGGGAGACCCAGTACTTC. This codes for CASSPLGTSVGETQYF. The rearrangement joins TRBV4-1 to TRBJ2-5; 10 positions agree with TRBD2. The CDR3 is made up of 16 amino acids. CDR1 is MGHRA and CDR2 is YSYEKL in the germline V gene. J lost 5 bases, V lost 4 bases, and 10 bases had no gene match.

The chain carries TRBV30 and TRBJ2-3; no clear D gene. V shed 3 bases and J shed 0 bases, with 7 bases lying between them. The CDR3 runs 13 residues. Germline V gene sequence: CDR1 GTSNPN, CDR2 SVGIG (reference sequence). The CDR3 region is CAWSYLSTDTQYF. The CDR3 DNA is TGTGCCTGGAGCTACCTGAGCACAGATACGCAGTATTTT.

The chain has TRBV6-1 and TRBJ2-2; tentative D call: TRBD1 (6 bases). The V end lost 6 bases, the J end lost 3 bases, and 14 bases lay between the germline ends. From germline, CDR1 is MNHNS and CDR2 SASEGT. This CDR3 contains 15 residues. CDR3 region: CASRRAGQYTGELFF. CDR3 in DNA: TGTGCCAGCAGAAGGGCCGGACAGTACACCGGGGAGCTGTTTTTT.

The chain carries TRBV7-3 and TRBJ2-1; the match to TRBD1 covers 9 bases. V dropped 5 bases and J dropped 4; count of bases not matched to a gene: 9. Germline CDR1 and CDR2: SGHTA and FQGTGA. The CDR3 has 16 amino acids. CDR3 coding DNA: TGTGCCAGCAGCCGAGAGGGGACAGGGTTATACAATGAGCAGTTCTTC. It yields the protein CASSREGTGLYNEQFF.

The chain employs TRBV11-2 and TRBJ1-5; D gene uncertain. Trimming took off 3 bases at V and 4 bases at J, with 7 bases between the two ends. This CDR3 contains 13 residues. Germline V CDR1 and CDR2: SGHAT, FQNNGV. In DNA form, the CDR3 reads TGTGCCAGCAGCTTTGGGGTAAATCAGCCCCAGCATTTT. This encodes CASSFGVNQPQHF.

This clone was counted many times. The CDR3: CASSDQSGQEVDEQFF. CDR3 coding DNA: TGTGCCAGCAGTGATCAGTCTGGGCAAGAAGTCGATGAGCAGTTCTTC. V is TRBV6-4 and J is TRBJ2-1; D call uncertain. The CDR3 is 16 residues long. V gave up 3 bases and J gave up 8 bases, with 20 bases separating them. CDR1 is MRHNA, CDR2 SNTAGT, per germline.

The genes are TRBV7-9 and TRBJ1-4, with D hard to call. The germline V gene encodes CDR1 SEHNR and CDR2 FQNEAQ (reference sequence). CDR3 length equals 11 residues. Deletions cut 2 bases from V and 17 bases from J, with 12 bases between. CDR3 amino acids: CASSLTTRIFF. For the CDR3, the DNA is TGTGCCAGCAGCTTAACTACTCGGATTTTTTTT.

The V and J genes are TRBV19 and TRBJ2-1; TRBD1 agrees at 7 bases. Losses at the gene ends were 4 bases for V and 4 bases for J; bases not matched to a gene: 7. Germline loops: CDR1 LNHDA, CDR2 SQIVND (reference sequence). This CDR3 comprises 15 residues. CDR3 protein: CASSTYRGGYNEQFF. In DNA, the CDR3 is TGTGCCAGTAGTACCTACAGGGGCGGGTACAATGAGCAGTTCTTC.

This chain uses TRBV7-6 with TRBJ2-2; D remains unclear. Trimming stripped 0 bases from V and 3 bases from J, with 8 bases between. The V gene's germline CDR1 is SGHVS and CDR2 FNYEAQ. The CDR3 has 15 amino acids. As DNA, the CDR3 is TGTGCCAGCAGCTTAGCGGGCCAGCACACCGGGGAGCTGTTTTTT. Amino acids: CASSLAGQHTGELFF. The full variable domain, rest sourced from reference TRBV7-6 and TRBJ2-2, is GAGVSQSPRYKVTKRGQDVALRCDPISGHVSLYWYRQALGQGPEFLTYFNYEAQQDKSGLPNDRFSAERPEGSISTLTIQRTEQRDSAMYRCASSLAGQHTGELFFGEGSRLTVL.

A few counts support this clone. The chain has TRBV4-3 and TRBJ2-7; 8 nucleotides line up with TRBD1. The germline V gene encodes CDR1 LGHNA and CDR2 YSLEER. The CDR3 runs 15 residues. J gave up 3 bases and V 4 bases, and 8 bases lay outside the gene matches. The CDR3 region is CASSPRTGPHYEQYF. Here the CDR3 DNA reads TGCGCCAGCAGCCCCCGGACAGGGCCTCACTACGAGCAGTACTTC.

This clone occurred once. V and J are TRBV5-1 and TRBJ1-1; 9 nucleotides align to TRBD1. Germline assignment: CDR1 SGHRS and CDR2 YFSETQ. The CDR3 contains 13 residues. V was pared by 7 bases and J by 1 base, with 2 bases of the junction left unmatched. In DNA form, the CDR3 reads TGCGCCAGCCAGGACAGGGGGAACACTGAAGCTTTCTTT. This encodes CASQDRGNTEAFF.

The chain is built from TRBV28 and TRBJ2-5, with D possibly being TRBD1 (6 bases). The germline V gene encodes CDR1 MDHEN and CDR2 SYDVKM. V was shortened by 10 bases and J by 2 bases, with 17 bases between the two germline ends. The CDR3 runs 14 residues. Here the CDR3 reads CAIPTPQGQETQYF. In DNA, the CDR3 is TGTGCCATCCCAACGCCTCAGGGGCAAGAGACCCAGTACTTC. Full variable domain (remainder filled in from reference TRBV28 and TRBJ2-5): DVKVTQSSRYLVKRTGEKVFLECVQDMDHENMFWYRQDPGLGLRLIYFSYDVKMKEKGDIPEGYSVSREKKERFSLILESASTNQTSMYLCAIPTPQGQETQYFGPGTRLLVL.

This chain joins TRBV11-2 and TRBJ2-1, with 13 bases matching TRBD2. J gave up 4 bases and V 4 bases, and 13 bases lay outside the gene matches. The CDR3 consists of 19 residues. Germline V CDR1 and CDR2: SGHAT, FQNNGV. CDR3 residues: CASSSLAPGTSGIYNEQFF. The CDR3 DNA reads TGTGCCAGCAGCTCTCTCGCCCCTGGGACTAGCGGGATATACAATGAGCAGTTCTTC.

The chain links TRBV7-2 to TRBJ2-5; D not certain. Trimming shortened V by 2 bases and J by 7 bases, and 14 bases separated the two germline ends. Germline-derived CDR1 and CDR2 are SGHTA and FQGNSA. This CDR3 contains 14 residues. Here the CDR3 DNA reads TGTGCCAGCAGCTTACTAGGGTGGAGTGGGACCCAGTACTTC. Protein product: CASSLLGWSGTQYF.

This clone occurred once. The chain is built from TRBV6-1 and TRBJ1-4; D remains ambiguous. Germline V gene lookup returns CDR1 MNHNS and CDR2 SASEGT. Trimming removed 4 bases at V and 0 bases at J, with 12 bases between. The CDR3 has 16 amino acids. The CDR3 DNA follows: TGTGCCAGCAGTGGGAGTATTAGCGCAACTAATGAAAAACTGTTTTTT. Its translation: CASSGSISATNEKLFF.

A remark on this clone: This likely stems from a read error, as it lies one base from a far larger clone. This chain links TRBV19 with TRBJ1-5; TRBD1 is a possible D gene (6 bases). CDR3 length: 13 residues. The germline gives CDR1 LNHDA, CDR2 SQIVND (reference sequence). V lost 8 bases to trimming and J lost 6 bases, with 14 bases between them. The DNA of the CDR3 is TGTGCCAGTCGCACAAGGGGGATTCAGCCCCAGCATTTT. Translated: CASRTRGIQPQHF.

This clone came up a few times. The chain carries TRBV7-2 and TRBJ1-2; D call uncertain. The CDR3 totals 13 residues. Per the germline V gene, CDR1 is SGHTA and CDR2 is FQGNSA. Trimming removed 2 bases at V and 3 bases at J, with 7 bases between. The DNA of the CDR3 is TGTGCCAGCAGCTTATCTCAGGACTATGGCTACACCTTC. Its protein is CASSLSQDYGYTF. Supplemented by reference TRBV7-2 and TRBJ1-2, the full variable domain reads GAGVSQSPSNKVTEKGKDVELRCDPISGHTALYWYRQSLGQGLEFLIYFQGNSAPDKSGLPSDRFSAERTGGSVSTLTIQRTQQEDSAVYLCASSLSQDYGYTFGSGTRLTVV.